This TCR beta chain was retrieved from a study of cytomegalovirus exposure and HLA in healthy donors. About this clone itself: Its antigen remains unidentified.

60 Vbeta and 13 Jbeta primers were used in PCR. The data were produced by immunoSEQ multiplex PCR, yet TCRdb's version contains in-frame clones alone and is incomplete. The record lists around 200,000 clones, of which the ten most abundant hold about 1%. The CDR3 spans 13 residues. CDR1 is PRHDT and CDR2 is FYEKMQ in the germline V gene (reference sequence). V trimming: 3 bases; J trimming: 7 bases; junction bases outside the gene matches: 2. At the time of sampling, donors were nominally healthy, though unrecorded immune exposures were likely. Overall study results and limits: Despite most TCR sequences being rare, some public TCRs occurred in many donors. A missense variant in DCLRE1C was later tied to TCR beta V- and J-gene trimming.

This sequence originates from a woman aged 30 to 39 in good health and CMV-seropositive. V and J are TRBV13 and TRBJ2-1; TRBD2 agrees at 8 bases. The sequencing input was PBMCs. The CDR3 DNA reads as TGTGCCAGCAGCTTTCGGGGGGGAAATGAGCAGTTCTTC. This sequence encodes CASSFRGGNEQFF.